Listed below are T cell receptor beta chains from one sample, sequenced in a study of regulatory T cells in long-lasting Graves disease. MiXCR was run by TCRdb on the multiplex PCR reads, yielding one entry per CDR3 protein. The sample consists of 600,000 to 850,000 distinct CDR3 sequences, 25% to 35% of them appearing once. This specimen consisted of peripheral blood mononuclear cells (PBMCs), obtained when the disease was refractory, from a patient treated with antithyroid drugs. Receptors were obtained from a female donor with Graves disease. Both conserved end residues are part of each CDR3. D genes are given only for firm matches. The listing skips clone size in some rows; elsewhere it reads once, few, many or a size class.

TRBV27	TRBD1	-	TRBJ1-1	CASRPQQGDTEAFF	TGTGCCAGCAGGCCTCAACAGGGGGACACTGAAGCTTTCTTT
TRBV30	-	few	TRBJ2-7	CAWSVQGRRSEQYF	TGTGCCTGGAGTGTACAGGGCAGGCGGAGCGAGCAGTACTTC
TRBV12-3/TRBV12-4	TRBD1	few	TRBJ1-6	CASSSGQGSPYNSPLHF	TGTGCCAGCAGTTCCGGACAGGGGAGCCCCTATAATTCACCCCTCCACTTT
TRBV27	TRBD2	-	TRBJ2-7	CASRLTPGLAEYEQYF	TGTGCCAGCAGGTTGACCCCGGGACTAGCGGAATACGAGCAGTACTTC
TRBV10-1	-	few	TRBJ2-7	CASSEGVYEQYF	TGCGCCAGCAGTGAAGGTGTCTACGAGCAGTACTTC
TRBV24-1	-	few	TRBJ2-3	CATSDSQSGLRADTQYF	TGTGCCACCAGTGACTCCCAATCGGGACTCCGTGCGGATACGCAGTATTTT
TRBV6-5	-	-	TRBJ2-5	CASSYLNRETQYF	TGTGCCAGCAGTTACTTAAATAGGGAGACCCAGTACTTC
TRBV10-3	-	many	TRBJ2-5	CAISDVGTAQETQYF	TGTGCCATCAGTGACGTTGGGACGGCCCAAGAGACCCAGTACTTC
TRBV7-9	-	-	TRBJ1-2	CASIGWEDGYTF	TGTGCCAGCATCGGATGGGAGGATGGCTACACCTTC
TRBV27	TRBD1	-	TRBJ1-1	CASSPGQGLWNTEAFF	TGTGCCAGCAGCCCGGGACAGGGGCTTTGGAACACTGAAGCTTTCTTT
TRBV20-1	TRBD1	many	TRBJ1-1	CSAPRTGYTEAFF	TGCAGTGCACCTCGGACAGGCTACACTGAAGCTTTCTTT
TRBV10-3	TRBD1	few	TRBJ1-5	CAIGQGGNQPQHF	TGTGCCATCGGACAGGGTGGCAATCAGCCCCAGCATTTT
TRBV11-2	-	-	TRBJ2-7	CASSFRGAGSYEQYF	TGTGCCAGCAGCTTCCGGGGGGCCGGTTCCTACGAGCAGTACTTC
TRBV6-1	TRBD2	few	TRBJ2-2	CASSEAVGLAGGSNTGELFF	TGTGCCAGCAGTGAAGCGGTGGGACTAGCGGGAGGCTCGAACACCGGGGAGCTGTTTTTT
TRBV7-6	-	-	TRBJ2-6	CASSSYSISSGANVLTF	TGTGCCAGCAGCTCCTACTCAATCAGCTCTGGGGCCAACGTCCTGACTTTC
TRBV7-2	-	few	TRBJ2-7	CASSLGVNEQYF	TGTGCCAGCAGCTTAGGGGTAAACGAGCAGTACTTC